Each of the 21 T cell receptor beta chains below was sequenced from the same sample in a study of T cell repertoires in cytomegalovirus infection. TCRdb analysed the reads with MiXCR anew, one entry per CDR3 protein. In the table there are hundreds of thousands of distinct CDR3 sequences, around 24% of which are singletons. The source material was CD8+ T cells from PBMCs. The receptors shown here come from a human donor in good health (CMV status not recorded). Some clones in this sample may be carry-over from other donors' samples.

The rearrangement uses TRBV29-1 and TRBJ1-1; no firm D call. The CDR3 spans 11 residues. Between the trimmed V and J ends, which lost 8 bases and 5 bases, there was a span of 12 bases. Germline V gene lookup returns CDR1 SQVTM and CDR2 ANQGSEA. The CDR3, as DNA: TGCAGCCATGAACGGGGTACTGAAGCTTTCTTT. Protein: CSHERGTEAFF.

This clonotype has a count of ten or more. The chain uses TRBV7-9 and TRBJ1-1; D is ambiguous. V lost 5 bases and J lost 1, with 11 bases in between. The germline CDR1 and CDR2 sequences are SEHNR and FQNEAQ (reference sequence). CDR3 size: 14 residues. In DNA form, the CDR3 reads TGTGCCAGCAGCCCGCCGGCAGGGAACACTGAAGCTTTCTTT. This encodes CASSPPAGNTEAFF.

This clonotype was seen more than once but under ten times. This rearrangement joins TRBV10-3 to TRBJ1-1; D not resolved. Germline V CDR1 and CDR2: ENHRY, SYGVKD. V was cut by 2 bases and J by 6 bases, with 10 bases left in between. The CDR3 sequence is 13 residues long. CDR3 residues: CAISETQKAEAFF. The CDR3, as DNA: TGTGCCATCAGTGAGACACAGAAGGCTGAAGCTTTCTTT.

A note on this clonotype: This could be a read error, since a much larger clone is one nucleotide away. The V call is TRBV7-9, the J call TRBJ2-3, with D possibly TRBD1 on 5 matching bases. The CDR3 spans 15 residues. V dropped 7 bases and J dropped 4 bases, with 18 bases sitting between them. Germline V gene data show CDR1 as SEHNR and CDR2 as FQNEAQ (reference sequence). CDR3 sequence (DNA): TGTGCCAGCAACTCCGACAGACCTCTACCAGATACGCAGTATTTT. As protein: CASNSDRPLPDTQYF.

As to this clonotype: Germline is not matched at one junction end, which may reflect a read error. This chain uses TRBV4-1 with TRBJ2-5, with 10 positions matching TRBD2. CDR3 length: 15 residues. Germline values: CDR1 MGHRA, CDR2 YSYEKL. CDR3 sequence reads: CASSHSGGIQETQYF. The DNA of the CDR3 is TGTGCCAGCAGCCATAGCGGGGGGATTCAAGAGACCCAGTACTTC.

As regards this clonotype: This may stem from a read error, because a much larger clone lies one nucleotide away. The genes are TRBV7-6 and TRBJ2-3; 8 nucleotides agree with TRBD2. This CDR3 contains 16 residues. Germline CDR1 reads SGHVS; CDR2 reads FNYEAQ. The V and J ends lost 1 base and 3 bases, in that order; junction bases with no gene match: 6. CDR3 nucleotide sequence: TGTGCCAGCAGCTTAGTTCGGGGGGGGCCGACAGATACGCAGTATTTT. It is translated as CASSLVRGGPTDTQYF.

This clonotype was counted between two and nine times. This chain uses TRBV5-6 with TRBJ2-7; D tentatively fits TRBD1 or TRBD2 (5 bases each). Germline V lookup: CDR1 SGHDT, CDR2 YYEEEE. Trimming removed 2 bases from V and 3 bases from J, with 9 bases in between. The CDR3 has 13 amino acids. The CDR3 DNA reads TGTGCCAGCAGCTTAGGGGACGTCTACGAGCAGTACGTC. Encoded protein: CASSLGDVYEQYV.

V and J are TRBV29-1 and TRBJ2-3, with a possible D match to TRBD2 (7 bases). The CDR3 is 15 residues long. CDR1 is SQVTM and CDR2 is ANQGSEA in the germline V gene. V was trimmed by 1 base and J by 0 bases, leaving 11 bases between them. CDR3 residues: CSVEGGRGSTDTQYF. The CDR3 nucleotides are TGCAGCGTTGAAGGGGGGCGGGGGAGCACAGATACGCAGTATTTT.

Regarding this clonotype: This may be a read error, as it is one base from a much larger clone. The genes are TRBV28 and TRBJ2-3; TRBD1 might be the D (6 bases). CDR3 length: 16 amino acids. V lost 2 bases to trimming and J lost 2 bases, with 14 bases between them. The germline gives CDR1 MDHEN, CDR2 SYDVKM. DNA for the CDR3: TGTGCCAGCAGTTTAAGGGGGACACACAACACAGATACGCAGTATTTT. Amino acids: CASSLRGTHNTDTQYF.

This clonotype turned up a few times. DNA for the CDR3: TGTGCCAGCAGCCCCCGTAAGTTTACTGAAGCTTTCTTT. The encoded protein is CASSPRKFTEAFF. This chain uses TRBV7-8 with TRBJ1-1; no clear D gene. The V and J ends lost 5 bases and 5 bases respectively, with 12 bases between them. The CDR3 runs to 13 residues. CDR1 is SGHVS, CDR2 FQNEAQ, per germline. Using reference TRBV7-8 and TRBJ1-1 for the parts outside the CDR3, the full variable domain is GAGVSQSPRYKVAKRGQDVALRCDPISGHVSLFWYQQALGQGPEFLTYFQNEAQLDKSGLPSDRFFAERPEGSVSTLKIQRTQQEDSAVYLCASSPRKFTEAFFGQGTRLTVV.

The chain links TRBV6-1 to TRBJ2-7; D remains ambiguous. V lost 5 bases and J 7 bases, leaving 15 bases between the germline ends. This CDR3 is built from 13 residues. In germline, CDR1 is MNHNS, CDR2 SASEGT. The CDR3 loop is CASSYPPGWEQYV. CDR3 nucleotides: TGTGCCAGCAGTTATCCCCCAGGATGGGAGCAGTACGTC.

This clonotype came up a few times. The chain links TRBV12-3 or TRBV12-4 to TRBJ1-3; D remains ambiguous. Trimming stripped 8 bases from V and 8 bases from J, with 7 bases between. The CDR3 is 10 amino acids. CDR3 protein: CASVKDTIYF. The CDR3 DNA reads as TGTGCCAGCGTAAAAGACACCATATATTTT.

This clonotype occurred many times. The DNA of the CDR3 is TGTGCCAGCAGCTCCCCCCGGACTAGCGGGGGGGATCACACCGGGGAGCTGTTTTTT. Its translation is CASSSPRTSGGDHTGELFF. The chain carries TRBV7-6 and TRBJ2-2; TRBD2 matches at 15 bases. CDR3 length: 19 residues. J gave up 3 bases and V 4 bases, and 9 bases lay outside the gene matches. Germline V gene data show CDR1 as SGHVS and CDR2 as FNYEAQ.

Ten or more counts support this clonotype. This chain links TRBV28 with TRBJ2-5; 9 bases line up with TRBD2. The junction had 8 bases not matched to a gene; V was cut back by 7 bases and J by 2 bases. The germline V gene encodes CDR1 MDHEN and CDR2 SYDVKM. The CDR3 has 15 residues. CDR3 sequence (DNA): TGTGCCAGCACCCTACTAGCGGGTAATCAAGAGACCCAGTACTTC. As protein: CASTLLAGNQETQYF.

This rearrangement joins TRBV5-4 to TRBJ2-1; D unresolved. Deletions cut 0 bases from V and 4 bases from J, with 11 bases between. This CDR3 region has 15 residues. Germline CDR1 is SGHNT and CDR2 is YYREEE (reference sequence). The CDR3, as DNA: TGTGCCAGCAGCTTGGATGGGCAGGCTTACAATGAGCAGTTCTTC. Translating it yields CASSLDGQAYNEQFF.

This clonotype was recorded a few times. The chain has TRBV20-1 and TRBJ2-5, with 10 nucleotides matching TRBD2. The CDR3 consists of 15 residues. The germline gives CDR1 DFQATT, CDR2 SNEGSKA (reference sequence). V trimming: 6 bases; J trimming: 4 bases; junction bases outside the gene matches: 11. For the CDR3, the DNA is TGCAGTGCAGGAAGGCTAGCGGGGGACGGAGAGACCCAGTACTTC. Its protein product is CSAGRLAGDGETQYF.

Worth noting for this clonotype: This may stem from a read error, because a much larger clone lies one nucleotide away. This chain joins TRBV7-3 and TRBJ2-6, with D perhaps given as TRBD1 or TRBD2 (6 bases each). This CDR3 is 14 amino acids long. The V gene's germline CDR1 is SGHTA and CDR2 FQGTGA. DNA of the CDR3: TGTGCCAGCAGCGACCGGTCGGGGGCCAACGTCCGGACTTTC. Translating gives CASSDRSGANVRTF. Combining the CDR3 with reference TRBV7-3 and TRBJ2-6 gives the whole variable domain GAGVSQTPSNKVTEKGKYVELRCDPISGHTALYWYRQSLGQGPEFLIYFQGTGAADDSGLPNDRFFAVRPEGSVSTLKIQRTERGDSAVYLCASSDRSGANVRTFGAGSRLTVL.

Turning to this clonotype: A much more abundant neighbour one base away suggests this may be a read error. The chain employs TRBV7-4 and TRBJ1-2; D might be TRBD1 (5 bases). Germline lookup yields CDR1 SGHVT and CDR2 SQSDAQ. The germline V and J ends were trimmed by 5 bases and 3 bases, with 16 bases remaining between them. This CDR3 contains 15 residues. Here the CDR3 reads CASSPPQGTDYGYTF. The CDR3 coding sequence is TGTGCCAGCAGCCCCCCGCAGGGAACAGACTATGGCTACACCTTC. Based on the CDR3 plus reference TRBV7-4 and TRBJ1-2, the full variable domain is GAGVSQSPRYKVAKRGRDVALRCDSISGHVTLYWYRQTLGQGSEVLTYSQSDAQRDKSGRPSGRFSAERPERSVSTLKIQRTEQGDSAVYLCASSPPQGTDYGYTFGSGTRLTVV.

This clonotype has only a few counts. CDR3 in amino acids: CASRAGHFSYEQYV. CDR3 coding DNA: TGTGCCAGCAGGGCAGGACATTTCTCTTACGAGCAGTACGTC. This chain uses TRBV6-5 with TRBJ2-7, with a tentative D call TRBD1 (5 bases). This CDR3 is built from 14 residues. Germline CDR1 is MNHEY and CDR2 is SVGAGI. Between the trimmed V and J ends, which lost 6 bases and 4 bases, there was a span of 16 bases.

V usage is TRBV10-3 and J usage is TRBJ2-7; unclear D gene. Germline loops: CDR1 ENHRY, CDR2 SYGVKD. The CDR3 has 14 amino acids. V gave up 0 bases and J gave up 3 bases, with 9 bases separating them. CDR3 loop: CAISESGTIYEQYF. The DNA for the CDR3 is TGTGCCATCAGTGAGTCTGGAACTATCTACGAGCAGTACTTC.

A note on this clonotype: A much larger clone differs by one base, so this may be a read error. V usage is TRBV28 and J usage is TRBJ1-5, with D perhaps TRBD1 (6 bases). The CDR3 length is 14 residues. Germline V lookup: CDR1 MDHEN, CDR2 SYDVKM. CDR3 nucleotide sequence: TGTGCCAGCAGCGCCCCAGGGGCGGATCAGCACCAGCATTTT. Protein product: CASSAPGADQHQHF.